Listed below are T cell receptor beta chains from one sample, sequenced in a study of blood T cell repertoires in COVID-19. Libraries were prepared by immunoSEQ multiplex PCR; TCRdb keeps only in-frame clonotypes and omits some of them. This sample carries roughly 95,000 clones, around 80% of them seen once, and the ten largest clones take about 18%. Material for sequencing was peripheral blood. The receptors derive from a man older than 75 with acute or convalescent COVID-19. CDR3s include the opening cysteine and the closing phenylalanine or tryptophan. D genes are given only for firm matches. Expanded clones are given a class, and other clones once, few, many or no size at all.

TRBJ1-1 - once 14 TRBV30 TGTGCCTGGCTATTCAACAGGGAGAACACTGAAGCTTTCTTT CAWLFNRENTEAFF
TRBJ1-3 TRBD1 - 18 TRBV6-6 TGTGCCAGCAGTCGCCGGGACAGATATCGTCCGGGGGGAAACACCATATATTTT CASSRRDRYRPGGNTIYF
TRBJ2-7 TRBD1 - 13 TRBV30 TGTGCCTGGAGGGGACAGGGGACCTACGAGCAGTACTTC CAWRGQGTYEQYF
TRBJ2-7 TRBD1 - 13 TRBV19 TGTGCCAGTAGTCAGGACAGGGGGCGTGAGCAGTACTTC CASSQDRGREQYF
TRBJ1-6 - - 17 TRBV3-1/TRBV3-2 TGTGCCAGCAGCCAAGATTCTTGGGGGCCTAGAAATTCACCCCTCCACTTT CASSQDSWGPRNSPLHF
TRBJ2-1 TRBD2 - 14 TRBV27 TGTGCCAGCCATCCTAGCGGGGGATACAATGAGCAGTTCTTC CASHPSGGYNEQFF
TRBJ1-1 - - 13 TRBV11-3 TGTGCCAGCAGCCTTGGACAGAACACTGAAGCTTTCTTT CASSLGQNTEAFF
TRBJ2-5 - - 12 TRBV5-8 TGTGCCAGCAGCCCACTCTTGGAGACCCAGTACTTC CASSPLLETQYF
TRBJ2-2 - - 14 TRBV19 TGTGCCAGTAGTCGGGGTTCGAGCACCGGGGAGCTGTTTTTT CASSRGSSTGELFF
TRBJ2-5 - - 14 TRBV9 TGTGCCAGCAGCGTCGGGGACACCCTAGAGACCCAGTACTTC CASSVGDTLETQYF
TRBJ1-1 - - 13 TRBV3-1/TRBV3-2 TGTGCCAGCAGCCGAGGGCTGAACACTGAAGCTTTCTTT CASSRGLNTEAFF
TRBJ2-3 TRBD2 - 14 TRBV5-6 TGTGCCAGCAGCTCGGGGGGGCCCGCAGATACGCAGTATTTT CASSSGGPADTQYF
TRBJ2-2 TRBD2 - 16 TRBV3-1/TRBV3-2 TGTGCCAGCAGCCAAGCCGGCGGGAGGGCGAGCGGGGAGCTGTTTTTT CASSQAGGRASGELFF
TRBJ1-5 - - 13 TRBV30 TGTGCCTGGGCGACCTGGGGAGATCAGCCCCAGCATTTT CAWATWGDQPQHF
TRBJ1-5 TRBD1 - 16 TRBV28 TGTGCCAGCAGTTTAGGGGCACAGGGGGGTTCTCAGCCCCAGCATTTT CASSLGAQGGSQPQHF
TRBJ2-7 TRBD2 - 14 TRBV5-4 TGTGCCAGCAGGCGGAGCGGGGGGGCCTACGAGCAGTACTTC CASRRSGGAYEQYF
TRBJ2-2 TRBD2 - 16 TRBV27 TGTGCCAGCAGTTCCGCCGGGACTAGGGGCACCGGGGAGCTGTTTTTT CASSSAGTRGTGELFF
TRBJ1-1 - - 16 TRBV4-3 TGCGCCAGCAGCCAAGTCAGGCCGGAGGGTAAAACTGAAGCTTTCTTT CASSQVRPEGKTEAFF
TRBJ2-7 TRBD2 - 15 TRBV5-6 TGTGCCAGCAGAGAAATAGCGGGTCGGTCCTACGAGCAGTACTTC CASREIAGRSYEQYF
TRBJ2-3 TRBD2 few 16 TRBV19 TGTGCCAGTAGTCCCCGACTAGCGGGTAGCACAGATACGCAGTATTTT CASSPRLAGSTDTQYF
TRBJ1-3 - few 15 TRBV5-4 TGTGCCAGCAGCTTACAGGGAATCTCTGGAAACACCATATATTTT CASSLQGISGNTIYF
TRBJ2-5 TRBD1 - 16 TRBV5-5 TGTGCCAGCAGCCCCATCTCCGGGACAGGGGAAGAGACCCAGTACTTC CASSPISGTGEETQYF
TRBJ1-5 TRBD1 - 15 TRBV19 TGTGCCAGTATCCCCGGGACAGGGAGCAATCAGCCCCAGCATTTT CASIPGTGSNQPQHF
TRBJ2-5 TRBD1 - 14 TRBV18 TGTGCCAGCTCACCTCGGACAGGGTACGAGACCCAGTACTTC CASSPRTGYETQYF
TRBJ2-2 TRBD1 - 14 TRBV14 TGTGCCAGCAGCCAACCGGACAGGGTTGGGGAGCTGTTTTTT CASSQPDRVGELFF
TRBJ2-1 TRBD2 - 16 TRBV10-2 TGCGCCAGCAGTGAGTCGGCTAGCGGGTTCTACAATGAGCAGTTCTTC CASSESASGFYNEQFF
TRBJ2-1 - - 16 TRBV19 TGTGCCAGTAGTGCTAAAGCAGGGAACCCCATCAATGAGCAGTTCTTC CASSAKAGNPINEQFF
TRBJ1-5 - few 15 TRBV5-6 TGTGCCAGCAGCGCTGGACAGCCGCTCAATCAGCCCCAGCATTTT CASSAGQPLNQPQHF
TRBJ1-1 TRBD1 - 15 TRBV7-2 TGTGCCAGCAGCGGTTGGACAGGGCAGAACACTGAAGCTTTCTTT CASSGWTGQNTEAFF
TRBJ1-1 - - 13 TRBV7-9 TGTGCCAGCAGCTTTCTTTACACGCCGGGAGCTTTCTTT CASSFLYTPGAFF
TRBJ1-4 - - 15 TRBV4-3 TGCGCCAGCAGCCAAGAGGGGGGGGCTCTGGAAAAACTGTTTTTT CASSQEGGALEKLFF
TRBJ1-2 - - 14 TRBV4-3 TGCGCCAGCAGCCACCTGGGGGGGAGCGGTGGCTACACCTTC CASSHLGGSGGYTF
TRBJ2-7 TRBD1 - 15 TRBV14 TGTGCCAGCAGCCTCGGACAGGGAACCCCCTACGAGCAGTACTTC CASSLGQGTPYEQYF
TRBJ2-2 TRBD1 few 15 TRBV6-5 TGTGCCAGCAGTCGGGACAGGGGCGACACCGGGGAGCTGTTTTTT CASSRDRGDTGELFF
TRBJ2-1 TRBD2 - 16 TRBV11-2 TGTGCCAGCAGCTCGGGCGGGAGCGGAAATATCAATGAGCAGTTCTTC CASSSGGSGNINEQFF
TRBJ2-2 - - 16 TRBV18 TGTGCCAGCTCAAAATCGGGGGGCGCGAACACCGGGGAGCTGTTTTTT CASSKSGGANTGELFF
TRBJ2-7 TRBD1 - 14 TRBV5-6 TGTGCCAGCAGCCGACGACAGGGGAACAACGAGCAGTACTTC CASSRRQGNNEQYF
TRBJ1-2 - once 13 TRBV7-2 TGTGCCAGCAGCTTAGGACAGCAGTATGGCTACACCTTC CASSLGQQYGYTF
TRBJ2-1 - - 13 TRBV11-3 TGTGCCAGCAGCTTTGGACAGAGGAATGAGCAGTTCTTC CASSFGQRNEQFF
TRBJ1-2 TRBD1 few 13 TRBV19 TGTGCCAGTAGGGAAGGGGGCCGCTATGGCTACACCTTC CASREGGRYGYTF
TRBJ1-3 TRBD1 - 14 TRBV7-2 TGTGCCAGCAGGTCGACAGGGTCTGGAAACACCATATATTTT CASRSTGSGNTIYF
TRBJ2-1 TRBD1 many 15 TRBV7-6 TGTGCCAGCAGCTCACAGGGGGCAGGGGTGAATGAGCAGTTCTTC CASSSQGAGVNEQFF
TRBJ2-2 - - 14 TRBV5-8 TGTGCCAGCAGCTCCAGGGTAAACACCGGGGAGCTGTTTTTT CASSSRVNTGELFF
TRBJ2-2 - - 14 TRBV28 TGTGCCAGCAGAGAAAGCCCCGGGGCCGGGGAGCTGTTTTTT CASRESPGAGELFF
TRBJ1-5 TRBD1 - 16 TRBV5-6 TGTGCCAGCAGCCGGGCCCGGGACAGGGGAAATCAGCCCCAGCATTTT CASSRARDRGNQPQHF
TRBJ2-1 - - 13 TRBV5-1 TGCGCCAGCAGCTTGGTCAGATCCAATGAGCAGTTCTTC CASSLVRSNEQFF
TRBJ2-3 TRBD1 - 15 TRBV5-4 TGTGCCAGCAGCGAATCAGGGGGATCAGCAGATACGCAGTATTTT CASSESGGSADTQYF
TRBJ2-3 - few 13 TRBV28 TGTGCCAGCAGCCCGCCGGCGGTGGAGACGCAGTATTTT CASSPPAVETQYF
TRBJ1-1 - few 11 TRBV12-3/TRBV12-4 TGTGCCAGCAGTTTCGGTACTGAAGCTTTCTTT CASSFGTEAFF
TRBJ1-4 - - 11 TRBV19 TGTGCCAGTAGTACCTCGGAAAAACTGTTTTTT CASSTSEKLFF
TRBJ1-4 - once 13 TRBV7-9 TGTGCCAGCAGCTTAGGGAGGAATGAAAAACTGTTTTTT CASSLGRNEKLFF
TRBJ1-5 - - 15 TRBV27 TGTGCCAGCAGCTCGACAGTGGGCCAAGGTCAGCCCCAGCATTTT CASSSTVGQGQPQHF
TRBJ1-3 - - 15 TRBV9 TGTGCCAGCAGCTGGGACACCCGCTCTGGAAACACCATATATTTT CASSWDTRSGNTIYF
TRBJ1-3 - few 14 TRBV9 TGTGCCAGCAGCGTCCGAGACCGGGGGAACACCATATATTTT CASSVRDRGNTIYF
TRBJ2-1 - - 19 TRBV21-1 TGTGCCAGCAGCACGCCCATTATTGTCCGGGACAGGGTCGACAATGAGCAGTTCTTC CASSTPIIVRDRVDNEQFF
TRBJ2-3 TRBD1 - 20 TRBV4-3 TGCGCCAGCAGCCAAGAGGAAAGGGCAGGGGGCTTCCTTACGACAGATACGCAGTATTTT CASSQEERAGGFLTTDTQYF
TRBJ2-7 - once 13 TRBV28 TGTGCCAGCGCCCGACAGCACTCCTACGAGCAGTACTTC CASARQHSYEQYF
TRBJ2-7 TRBD1 few 14 TRBV7-2 TGTGCCAGCAGCCCCCGGACAGGGAAGGACGAGCAGTACTTC CASSPRTGKDEQYF
TRBJ1-5 - - 14 TRBV27 TGTGCCAGCAGATGGACCGCTAGCCATCAGCCCCAGCATTTT CASRWTASHQPQHF